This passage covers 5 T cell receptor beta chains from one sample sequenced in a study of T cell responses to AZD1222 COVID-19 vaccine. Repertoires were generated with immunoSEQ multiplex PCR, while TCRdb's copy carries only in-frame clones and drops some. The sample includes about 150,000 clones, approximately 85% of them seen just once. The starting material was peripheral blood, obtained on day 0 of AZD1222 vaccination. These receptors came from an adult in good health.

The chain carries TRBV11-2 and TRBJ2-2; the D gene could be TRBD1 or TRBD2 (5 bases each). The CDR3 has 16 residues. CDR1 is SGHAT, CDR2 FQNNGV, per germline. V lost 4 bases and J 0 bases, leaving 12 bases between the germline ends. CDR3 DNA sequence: TGTGCCAGCAGCTCGATCGGGACCGCGAACACCGGGGAGCTGTTTTTT. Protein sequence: CASSSIGTANTGELFF.

CDR3 sequence reads: CASSFAGVNEQFF. The DNA of the CDR3 is TGTGCCAGTAGTTTCGCGGGAGTGAATGAGCAGTTCTTC. V gene TRBV19 combines with J gene TRBJ2-1; TRBD2 aligns across 7 bases. V dropped 5 bases and J dropped 7; count of bases not matched to a gene: 5. The CDR3 is made up of 13 amino acids. Germline V gene lookup returns CDR1 LNHDA and CDR2 SQIVND (reference sequence).

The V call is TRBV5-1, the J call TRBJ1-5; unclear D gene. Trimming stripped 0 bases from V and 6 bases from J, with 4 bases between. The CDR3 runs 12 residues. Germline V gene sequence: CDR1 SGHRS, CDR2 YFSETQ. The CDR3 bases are TGCGCCAGCAGCTTGGAAGGTCAGCCCCAGCATTTT. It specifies CASSLEGQPQHF.

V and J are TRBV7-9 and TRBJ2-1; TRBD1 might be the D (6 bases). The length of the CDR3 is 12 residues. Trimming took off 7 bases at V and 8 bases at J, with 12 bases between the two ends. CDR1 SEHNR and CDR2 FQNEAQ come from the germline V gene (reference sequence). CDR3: CASNLQGDEQFF. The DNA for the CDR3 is TGTGCCAGCAACCTACAGGGAGATGAGCAGTTCTTC.

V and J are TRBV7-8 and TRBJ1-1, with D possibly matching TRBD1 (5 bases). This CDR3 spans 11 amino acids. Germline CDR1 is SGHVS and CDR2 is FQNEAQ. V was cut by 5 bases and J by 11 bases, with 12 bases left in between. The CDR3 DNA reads TGTGCCAGCAGCCTCGGGGGGTTGGCTTTCTTT. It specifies CASSLGGLAFF.